This T cell receptor beta chain was retrieved from a study of preoperative IRX-2 immunotherapy in early breast cancer. Some clones are missing from TCRdb's copy, which holds only in-frame ones; the method was immunoSEQ multiplex PCR. The sample contains some 19,000 clones, just under 85% of which appear only once. Regarding treatment: preoperative locoregional IRX-2 cytokine immunotherapy. Preoperative locoregional IRX-2 cytokine immunotherapy was tested in the phase Ib source study. Trimming cost V 8 bases and J 8 bases; bases outside gene matches: 8. The CDR3 extends over 12 amino acids. Germline CDR1 is LNHDA and CDR2 is SQIVND (reference sequence).

Sequenced here: lymph node tissue, sampled after IRX-2 immunotherapy. The source is a human donor with breast cancer. This chain connects TRBV19 to TRBJ1-2, with 7 bases fitting TRBD1. The CDR3 is CASGDRVWGYTF. The CDR3 bases are TGTGCCAGTGGAGACAGGGTGTGGGGCTACACCTTC.